The 29 T cell receptor beta chains in this list originate from one sample, sequenced in a study of cytomegalovirus exposure and HLA in healthy donors. The PCR employed 60 Vbeta primers together with 13 Jbeta primers. Using immunoSEQ multiplex PCR, the repertoire was profiled, and TCRdb retains in-frame clones only, with some absent. The sample consists of around 180,000 clones, around 80% of them appearing once. Input material: PBMCs. The receptors come from a man aged 25 to 40 in good health and CMV-seropositive.

The chain employs TRBV7-2 and TRBJ2-7, with TRBD1 identical over 8 bases. CDR3 size: 15 residues. Germline-derived CDR1 and CDR2 are SGHTA and FQGNSA. V lost 1 base, J lost 4 bases, and 6 bases stayed unmatched. CDR3 sequence: CASSLGGRGRYEQYF. The CDR3 DNA sequence: TGTGCCAGCAGCTTAGGAGGCAGGGGGCGGTACGAGCAGTACTTC.

This chain joins TRBV30 and TRBJ2-2; TRBD2 is a possible D gene (6 bases). V was pared by 5 bases and J by 2 bases, with 15 bases between. The CDR3 contains 15 residues. Per germline, CDR1 GTSNPN and CDR2 SVGIG (reference sequence). CDR3 residues: CAWAIGAGNTGELFF. The CDR3 coding sequence is TGTGCCTGGGCCATCGGGGCGGGAAACACCGGGGAGCTGTTTTTT. Filled out from reference TRBV30 and TRBJ2-2, the complete variable domain reads SQTIHQWPATLVQPVGSPLSLECTVEGTSNPNLYWYRQAAGRGLQLLFYSVGIGQISSEVPQNLSASRPQDRQFILSSKKLLLSDSGFYLCAWAIGAGNTGELFFGEGSRLTVL.

The chain couples TRBV28 to TRBJ2-1; 15 nucleotides match TRBD2. CDR1 MDHEN and CDR2 SYDVKM come from the germline V gene. The CDR3 covers 17 residues. V shed 1 base and J 8 bases; nucleotides not matched to a gene: 6. In nucleotides, the CDR3 is TGTGCCAGCAGTTTATTAGGGACTAGCGGGAGGAGGGATGAGCAGTTCTTC. Translation: CASSLLGTSGRRDEQFF.

The J gene is TRBJ1-4, the V gene TRBV2; a weak D match, TRBD1 (5 bases). The CDR3 totals 16 residues. Germline V gene data show CDR1 as SNHLY and CDR2 as FYNNEI. Trimming pared 8 bases from V and 0 bases from J, leaving 16 bases between. For the CDR3, the DNA is TGTGCCAGCGTGCGGGGGGATGTCGCAACTAATGAAAAACTGTTTTTT. This encodes CASVRGDVATNEKLFF.

V is TRBV20-1 and J is TRBJ1-1; D remains unclear. Germline CDR1 and CDR2: DFQATT and SNEGSKA (reference sequence). Trimming left V 5 bases short and J 4 bases short, with 5 bases between. CDR3 size: 10 residues. The CDR3 DNA reads as TGCAGTGCTCGGGGCACTGAAGCTTTCTTT. Amino acid sequence: CSARGTEAFF.

CDR3: CATNGVSTEAFF. The CDR3, as DNA: TGTGCCACAAACGGGGTAAGCACTGAAGCTTTCTTT. This sequence joins TRBV6-5 and TRBJ1-1, with D unresolved. Per the germline V gene, CDR1 is MNHEY and CDR2 is SVGAGI. The CDR3 totals 12 residues. Between the trimmed V and J ends, which lost 10 bases and 4 bases, there was a span of 13 bases.

This chain links TRBV4-1 with TRBJ2-3; D remains unclear. The V end was cut by 0 bases, the J end by 0 bases, with 7 bases between. This CDR3 contains 15 residues. The germline V gene encodes CDR1 MGHRA and CDR2 YSYEKL. The CDR3 DNA follows: TGCGCCAGCAGCCAAGATCTGTCTAGCACAGATACGCAGTATTTT. It is translated as CASSQDLSSTDTQYF.

The chain has TRBV19 and TRBJ2-5; D gene unclear. The CDR3 has 15 amino acids. The V and J ends lost 8 bases and 4 bases respectively, with 20 bases between them. Germline V CDR1 and CDR2: LNHDA, SQIVND (reference sequence). CDR3 region: CASSKGANNGETQYF. CDR3 sequence (DNA): TGTGCCAGTTCAAAAGGAGCCAATAACGGAGAGACCCAGTACTTC.

CDR3 nucleotides: TGTGCCAGCTCACCCCCCCCGACAGGGGGCTTTGCTGAAGCTTTCTTT. Its translation: CASSPPPTGGFAEAFF. The chain has TRBV18 and TRBJ1-1; TRBD1 agrees at 10 bases. Germline V gene lookup returns CDR1 KGHSH and CDR2 LQKENI. V lost 3 bases, J lost 6 bases, and 10 bases stayed unmatched. This CDR3 contains 16 residues.

V and J are TRBV30 and TRBJ1-1, with 8 bases fitting TRBD1. The V and J ends lost 2 bases and 5 bases, in that order; junction bases with no gene match: 7. The CDR3 has 14 amino acids. Germline V gives CDR1 GTSNPN, CDR2 SVGIG (reference sequence). CDR3 bases: TGTGCCTGGAGTCCCAGGGGGCGAGATACTGAAGCTTTCTTT. Residues: CAWSPRGRDTEAFF.

The table lists this clone with a count of one. The V gene is TRBV6-5, the J gene TRBJ1-1; the match to TRBD1 covers 7 bases. V shed 6 bases and J 0 bases; nucleotides not matched to a gene: 7. Germline V gives CDR1 MNHEY, CDR2 SVGAGI. This CDR3 contains 15 residues. CDR3 coding DNA: TGTGCCAGCAGAAAGGGACAGCTGATGAACACTGAAGCTTTCTTT. It codes for CASRKGQLMNTEAFF.

V usage is TRBV5-1 and J usage is TRBJ1-6; TRBD1 aligns across 8 bases. This CDR3 has 15 amino acids. V dropped 5 bases and J dropped 4; count of bases not matched to a gene: 5. CDR1 is SGHRS, CDR2 YFSETQ, per germline. The CDR3 reads CASSIQGAYNSPLHF. CDR3 nucleotides: TGCGCCAGCAGTATTCAGGGGGCTTATAATTCACCCCTCCACTTT. The full variable domain, in which reference TRBV5-1 and TRBJ1-6 provide the parts outside the CDR3, is KAGVTQTPRYLIKTRGQQVTLSCSPISGHRSVSWYQQTPGQGLQFLFEYFSETQRNKGNFPGRFSGRQFSNSRSEMNVSTLELGDSALYLCASSIQGAYNSPLHFGNGTRLTVT.

This clone was picked up a small number of times. This chain links TRBV18 with TRBJ1-2; possible D gene TRBD1, 6 bases. The CDR3 is made up of 15 amino acids. Deletions cut 1 base from V and 8 bases from J, with 17 bases between. Germline CDR1 KGHSH, CDR2 LQKENI. The CDR3 DNA follows: TGTGCCAGCTCACCACTGGGGGCCAGGGCGGCAGGCTACACCTTC. Translated: CASSPLGARAAGYTF.

CDR3 DNA: TGTGCCTGGAGTGTAAGGTCCTCCCTCACAGGGGGCCCTAACTATGGCTACACCTTC. This encodes CAWSVRSSLTGGPNYGYTF. The chain joins TRBV30 to TRBJ1-2; 9 bases align to TRBD1. Germline trimming cut 0 bases from V and 0 bases from J; bases unmatched to any gene: 14. CDR1 and CDR2 (germline): GTSNPN, SVGIG (reference sequence). The CDR3 runs 19 residues. The entire variable domain, with the rest obtained from reference TRBV30 and TRBJ1-2, is as follows: SQTIHQWPATLVQPVGSPLSLECTVEGTSNPNLYWYRQAAGRGLQLLFYSVGIGQISSEVPQNLSASRPQDRQFILSSKKLLLSDSGFYLCAWSVRSSLTGGPNYGYTFGSGTRLTVV.

The sample holds one count of this clone. This chain connects TRBV30 to TRBJ2-2; 12 nucleotides agree with TRBD1. CDR1 and CDR2 from the germline V gene are GTSNPN and SVGIG (reference sequence). The CDR3 is 16 residues long. The trim removed 2 bases at V and 4 bases at J, leaving 5 bases unmatched. CDR3 bases: TGTGCCTGGAGTCCGGGGGACAGGGGGCTCACCGGGGAGCTGTTTTTT. Translating it yields CAWSPGDRGLTGELFF.

J is TRBJ2-1 and V is TRBV9; no clear D. This CDR3 spans 14 amino acids. The V end was cut by 2 bases, the J end by 3 bases, with 9 bases between. CDR1 and CDR2 (germline): SGDLS, YYNGEE. CDR3: CASSVNTHYNEQFF. The CDR3 DNA follows: TGTGCCAGCAGCGTTAACACCCACTACAATGAGCAGTTCTTC.

The chain joins TRBV7-9 to TRBJ2-4, with TRBD2 matching 8 bases. With 1 base clipped from V and 4 bases from J, the junction kept 6 bases outside the gene matches. Germline values: CDR1 SEHNR, CDR2 FQNEAQ (reference sequence). CDR3 length: 16 residues. The CDR3 nucleotides read TGTGCCAGCAGCTTAGATCGGGGGGGCGAGAAAAACATTCAGTACTTC. Translated: CASSLDRGGEKNIQYF.

This clone was seen a handful of times. J is TRBJ1-1 and V is TRBV5-1, with 7 bases matching TRBD1. Germline V gene data show CDR1 as SGHRS and CDR2 as YFSETQ. V lost 0 bases to trimming and J lost 10 bases; unmatched junction nucleotides: 15. This CDR3 is built from 16 residues. As DNA, the CDR3 is TGCGCCAGCAGCTTGGCCGTGGGACAGATATCAAAGAGAGCTTTCTTT. Protein product: CASSLAVGQISKRAFF.

The chain recombines TRBV2 with TRBJ1-5; 9 nucleotides agree with TRBD1. V shed 3 bases and J 5 bases; nucleotides not matched to a gene: 2. Germline CDR1 SNHLY, CDR2 FYNNEI. The CDR3 extends over 14 amino acids. The CDR3 DNA follows: TGTGCCAGCAGTGAGGACAGGGGAGATCAGCCCCAGCATTTT. Amino acids: CASSEDRGDQPQHF.

This clone was detected only a few times. The rearrangement joins TRBV9 to TRBJ1-1; no clear D gene. Between the trimmed V and J ends, which lost 4 bases and 1 base, there was a span of 8 bases. CDR3 size: 13 residues. Per the germline V gene, CDR1 is SGDLS and CDR2 is YYNGEE. CDR3 in DNA: TGTGCCAGCAGCCCCGGGGAGAACACTGAAGCTTTCTTT. This encodes CASSPGENTEAFF.

This clone has a single count. This chain joins TRBV9 and TRBJ1-2; D is undetermined. CDR1 SGDLS and CDR2 YYNGEE come from the germline V gene. The CDR3 extends over 16 amino acids. Trimming removed 3 bases at V and 2 bases at J, with 17 bases between. CDR3: CASSGSTSLLNYGYTF. CDR3 sequence (DNA): TGTGCCAGCAGCGGGAGCACCAGTCTACTAAACTATGGCTACACCTTC.

The genes are TRBV19 and TRBJ2-1, with D hard to call. The CDR3 has 15 residues. Trimming cost V 7 bases and J 8 bases, with 21 bases left between them. Germline assignment: CDR1 LNHDA and CDR2 SQIVND (reference sequence). The CDR3 sequence: CASTDSEGGRYEQFF. In DNA, the CDR3 is TGTGCCAGTACCGATTCGGAAGGTGGGCGCTATGAGCAGTTCTTC.

The chain employs TRBV25-1 and TRBJ2-3, with TRBD2 as a possible D gene (7 bases). V lost 6 bases and J 2 bases, leaving 21 bases between the germline ends. The CDR3 length is 17 residues. Germline V gene sequence: CDR1 MGHDK, CDR2 SYGVNS. The CDR3 region has the DNA TGTGCCAGCAGGGTCCCCCCGGGGAGGGGGGACACAGATACGCAGTATTTT. Amino acids: CASRVPPGRGDTDTQYF.

This chain connects TRBV5-4 to TRBJ2-7; possibly TRBD2 for D (7 bases). V lost 5 bases to trimming and J lost 6 bases, with 21 bases between them. In germline, CDR1 is SGHNT, CDR2 YYREEE (reference sequence). This CDR3 is 15 amino acids long. CDR3 loop: CASSPGGGATSEQYF. In nucleotides, the CDR3 is TGTGCCAGCAGTCCCGGTGGGGGGGCCACGTCCGAGCAGTACTTC. The full variable domain, rest sourced from reference TRBV5-4 and TRBJ2-7, is ETGVTQSPTHLIKTRGQQVTLRCSSQSGHNTVSWYQQALGQGPQFIFQYYREEENGRGNFPPRFSGLQFPNYSSELNVNALELDDSALYLCASSPGGGATSEQYFGPGTRLTVT.

The chain carries TRBV4-3 and TRBJ1-2, with a possible D match to TRBD1 (5 bases). The CDR3 has 17 residues. V was cut by 1 base and J by 6 bases, with 21 bases left in between. Germline V gene data show CDR1 as LGHNA and CDR2 as YSLEER. The CDR3 is CASSQGVRVGVKDGYTF. The CDR3 DNA reads TGCGCCAGCAGCCAAGGCGTCAGGGTTGGGGTCAAGGATGGCTACACCTTC.

A few counts support this clone. J is TRBJ2-5 and V is TRBV7-8; 7 positions match TRBD1. The J call may be in error: the DNA end matches TRBJ2-7 better. Per the germline V gene, CDR1 is SGHVS and CDR2 is FQNEAQ. The CDR3 consists of 14 residues. The chain's CDR3 is CASSGPGQSYEQYF. DNA of the CDR3: TGTGCCAGCAGCGGGCCGGGACAGTCCTACGAGCAGTACTTC.

The chain carries TRBV5-1 and TRBJ2-1; D is uncertain. CDR1 is SGHRS, CDR2 YFSETQ, per germline. V lost 0 bases and J lost 6, with 10 bases in between. The CDR3 length is 14 residues. Written as DNA, the CDR3 is TGCGCCAGCAGCTTGGTTACAGAATCCAATGAGCAGTTCTTC. Residues: CASSLVTESNEQFF. Filled out from reference TRBV5-1 and TRBJ2-1, the complete variable domain reads KAGVTQTPRYLIKTRGQQVTLSCSPISGHRSVSWYQQTPGQGLQFLFEYFSETQRNKGNFPGRFSGRQFSNSRSEMNVSTLELGDSALYLCASSLVTESNEQFFGPGTRLTVL.

The J gene is TRBJ2-1, the V gene TRBV27, with D possibly TRBD1 on 5 matching bases. This CDR3 has 13 amino acids. CDR1 and CDR2 (germline): MNHEY, SMNVEV (reference sequence). Between the trimmed V and J ends, which lost 3 bases and 6 bases, there was a span of 9 bases. DNA for the CDR3: TGTGCCAGCAGTTTCACAGGCATCAATGAGCAGTTCTTC. Protein: CASSFTGINEQFF.

This clone was detected only a few times. CDR3 sequence reads: CASLLASETQYF. As DNA, the CDR3 is TGTGCCAGCCTTCTGGCTTCCGAGACCCAGTACTTC. The V gene is TRBV2, the J gene TRBJ2-5; D is unclear. This CDR3 has 12 amino acids. The germline V and J ends were trimmed by 8 bases and 5 bases, with 12 bases remaining between them. The germline V gene has CDR1 SNHLY and CDR2 FYNNEI.